What follows describes a single TCR beta chain. This record comes from a study of OX40 agonist ivuxolimab in advanced cancers. The CDR3 contains 16 residues. Germline V gene lookup returns CDR1 MNHEY and CDR2 SMNVEV (reference sequence). The ends lost 2 bases at V and 6 bases at J; junction bases unmatched: 7. Assay used: immunoSEQ multiplex PCR; TCRdb lists only in-frame clones, some missing. The table has more than 10,000 clones, about 80% seen once; the top ten hold about 30%. The receptor's source is an adult with an advanced solid tumor such as melanoma, head and neck, liver or kidney cancer. Specimen: CD4+ or CD8+ T cells sorted from blood, collected in a trial of the OX40 agonist ivuxolimab. V is TRBV27 and J is TRBJ2-2, with 9 nucleotides matching TRBD1. DNA for the CDR3: TGTGCCAGCAGTTTAGGTCCCGGGACAGGGCCCGGGGAGCTGTTTTTT. This encodes CASSLGPGTGPGELFF.